This T cell receptor (beta chain) was sequenced for a study of blood T cell repertoires in COVID-19. Across the whole study: Whether acute or convalescent, the COVID-19 samples came from the United States, Italy and Spain. Sources were T cells, B-cell-depleted T cells, or PBMCs; the material itself was cDNA or gDNA.

How the authors handled the data: Cell counts per sample came from amplifying reference gene primers. The assay was immunoSEQ multiplex PCR, and TCRdb's table has in-frame clones only and misses some. That table gives V, J and clone size, and the DNA gave D and trimming. The sample has 150,000 or so clones, roughly 82% seen once. Deletions cut 5 bases from V and 0 bases from J, with 10 bases between. This CDR3 region has 14 residues. From germline, CDR1 is SNHLY and CDR2 FYNNEI. This clonotype was obtained from a woman aged 50 to 60 in a cohort sampled during active or convalescent COVID-19. Sequencing was carried out using peripheral blood. This chain connects TRBV2 to TRBJ1-1, with D possibly matching TRBD1 (6 bases). CDR3 protein: CASSQGLMNTEAFF. The CDR3 nucleotides read TGTGCCAGCAGTCAGGGGTTAATGAACACTGAAGCTTTCTTT.